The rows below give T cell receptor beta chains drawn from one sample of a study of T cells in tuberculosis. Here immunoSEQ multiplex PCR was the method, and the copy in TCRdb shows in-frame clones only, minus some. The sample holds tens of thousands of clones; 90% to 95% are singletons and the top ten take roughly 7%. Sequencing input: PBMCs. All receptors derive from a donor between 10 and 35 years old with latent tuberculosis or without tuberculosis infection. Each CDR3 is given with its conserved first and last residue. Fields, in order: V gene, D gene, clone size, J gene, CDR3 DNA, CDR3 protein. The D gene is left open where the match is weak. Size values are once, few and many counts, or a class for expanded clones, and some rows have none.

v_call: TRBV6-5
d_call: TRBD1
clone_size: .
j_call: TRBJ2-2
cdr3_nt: TGTGCCAGCACAGGACAGGGTGTTGTAGGGGAGCTGTTTTTT
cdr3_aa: CASTGQGVVGELFF

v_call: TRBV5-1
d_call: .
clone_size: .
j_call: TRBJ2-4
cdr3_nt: TGCGCCAGCAGCTTGGGTCGTAACTTACCACCGGGTAAAAACATTCAGTACTTC
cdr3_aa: CASSLGRNLPPGKNIQYF

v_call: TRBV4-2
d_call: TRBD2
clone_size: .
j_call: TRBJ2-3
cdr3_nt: TGTGCCAGCAGCCCAGAAGCGGGGGGGCCCCCAGATACGCAGTATTTT
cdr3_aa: CASSPEAGGPPDTQYF

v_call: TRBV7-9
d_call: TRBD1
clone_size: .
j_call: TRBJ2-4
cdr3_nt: TGTGCCAGCAGCGAGACAGGGATGGCCAAAAACATTCAGTACTTC
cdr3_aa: CASSETGMAKNIQYF

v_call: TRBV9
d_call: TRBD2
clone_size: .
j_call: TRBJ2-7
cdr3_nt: TGTGCCAGCAGCGTTGGGATAGCGGGAGGGCCCTCATACGAGCAGTACTTC
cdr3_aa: CASSVGIAGGPSYEQYF

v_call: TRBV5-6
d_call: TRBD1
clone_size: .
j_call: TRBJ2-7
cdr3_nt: TGTGCCAGCAGCTGGTCGGGACAGAGCTCCTACGAGCAGTACTTC
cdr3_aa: CASSWSGQSSYEQYF

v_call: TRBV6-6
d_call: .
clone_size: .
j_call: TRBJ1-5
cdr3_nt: TGTGCCAGTGAACAGGGATGGGGGCTCAATCAGCCCCAGCATTTT
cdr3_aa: CASEQGWGLNQPQHF

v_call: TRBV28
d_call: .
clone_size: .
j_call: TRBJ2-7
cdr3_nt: TGTGCCAGCAGCCTCTACGAGCAGTACTTC
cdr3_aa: CASSLYEQYF

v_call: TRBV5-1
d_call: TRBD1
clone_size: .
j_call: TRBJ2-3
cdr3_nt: TGCGCCAGCAGCTTGGGGGACAGGGAAGCAGATACGCAGTATTTT
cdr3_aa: CASSLGDREADTQYF

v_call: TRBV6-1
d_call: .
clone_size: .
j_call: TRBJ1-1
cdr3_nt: TGTGCCAGCAGTGAAGCGGGCAGGGTGGGCACTGAAGCTTTCTTT
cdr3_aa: CASSEAGRVGTEAFF

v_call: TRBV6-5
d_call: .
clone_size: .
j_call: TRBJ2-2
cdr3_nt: TGTGCCAGCAATTCGCGGGGGAACACCGGGGAGCTGTTTTTT
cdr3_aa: CASNSRGNTGELFF

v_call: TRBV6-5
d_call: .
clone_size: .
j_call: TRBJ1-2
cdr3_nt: TGTGCCAGCAGTTACGTAAGATCTGCCCTAAGGGGAGGCTACACCTTC
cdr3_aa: CASSYVRSALRGGYTF

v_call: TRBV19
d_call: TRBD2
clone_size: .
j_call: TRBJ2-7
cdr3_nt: TGTGCCAGTAGGAAAGCGGGGGAGCAGTACTTC
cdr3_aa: CASRKAGEQYF

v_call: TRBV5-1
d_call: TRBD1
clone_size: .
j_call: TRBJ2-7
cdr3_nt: TGCGCCAGCAGCTTGAATTCCGGGACAGGGAAATTCTACGAGCAGTACTTC
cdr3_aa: CASSLNSGTGKFYEQYF

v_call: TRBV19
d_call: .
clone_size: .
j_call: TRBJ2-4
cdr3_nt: TGTGCCAGTAGTAGGAGGGACAGTAAAAACATTCAGTACTTC
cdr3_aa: CASSRRDSKNIQYF

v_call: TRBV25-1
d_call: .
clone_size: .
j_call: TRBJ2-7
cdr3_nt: TGTGCCAGCAGTGACATCGACGGGTACTACGAGCAGTACTTC
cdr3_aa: CASSDIDGYYEQYF

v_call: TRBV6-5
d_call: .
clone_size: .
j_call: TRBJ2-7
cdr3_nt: TGTGCCAGCAGCCGATGCCCAGACTACGAGCAGTACTTC
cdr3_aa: CASSRCPDYEQYF

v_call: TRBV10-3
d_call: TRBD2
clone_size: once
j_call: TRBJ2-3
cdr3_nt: TGTGCCATCAGGCGGACTAGCGGATCTAACACAGATACGCAGTATTTT
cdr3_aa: CAIRRTSGSNTDTQYF

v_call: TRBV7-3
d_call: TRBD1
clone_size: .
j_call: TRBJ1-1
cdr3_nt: TGTGCCAGCAGCTTAACCACAGGGGACACTGAAGCTTTCTTT
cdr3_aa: CASSLTTGDTEAFF

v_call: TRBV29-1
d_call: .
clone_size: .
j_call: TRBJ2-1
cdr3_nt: TGCAGCGTTGGCCCAGGCGATGAGCAGTTCTTC
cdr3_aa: CSVGPGDEQFF

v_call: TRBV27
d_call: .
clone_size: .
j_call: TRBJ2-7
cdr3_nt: TGTGCCAGCAGTTTAAGAGGGATTGCCTACGAGCAGTACTTC
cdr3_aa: CASSLRGIAYEQYF

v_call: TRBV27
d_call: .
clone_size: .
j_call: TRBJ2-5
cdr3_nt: TGTGCCAGCAGTTTAAGCGGGTTTGAGACCCAGTACTTC
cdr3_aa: CASSLSGFETQYF

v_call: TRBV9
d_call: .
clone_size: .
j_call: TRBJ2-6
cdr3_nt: TGTGCCAGCAGCCCCCGAGGCCCTGGGGCCAACGTCCTGACTTTC
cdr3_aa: CASSPRGPGANVLTF

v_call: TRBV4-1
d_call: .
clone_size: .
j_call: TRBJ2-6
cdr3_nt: TGCGCCAGCAGCCAAGGTCGAGCCCGTGGGGCCAACGTCCTGACTTTC
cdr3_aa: CASSQGRARGANVLTF

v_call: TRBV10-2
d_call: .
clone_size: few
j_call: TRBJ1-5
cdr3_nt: TGCGCCAGCAGGGAACAGGGTAGCAATCAGCCCCAGCATTTT
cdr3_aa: CASREQGSNQPQHF

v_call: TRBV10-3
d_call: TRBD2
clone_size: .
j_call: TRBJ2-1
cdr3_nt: TGTGCCATCAGTTGGACTAGCGGGAGTTATGAGCAGTTCTTC
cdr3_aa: CAISWTSGSYEQFF

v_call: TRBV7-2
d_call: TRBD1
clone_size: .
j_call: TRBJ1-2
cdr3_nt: TGTGCCAGCAGCTCCGGGACAGGGGGCGCCGGTGGCTACACCTTC
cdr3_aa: CASSSGTGGAGGYTF

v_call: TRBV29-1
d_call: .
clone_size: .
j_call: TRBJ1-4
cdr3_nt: TGCAGCGTTGAAGAGGGCCTTGGATCACTGTTTTTT
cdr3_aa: CSVEEGLGSLFF